These 4 T cell receptor beta chains came from one sample sequenced in a study of blood T cell repertoires in COVID-19. Libraries were prepared by immunoSEQ multiplex PCR; TCRdb keeps only in-frame clonotypes and omits some of them. The profile covers about 87,000 clones, with around 90% appearing a single time and 4.5% to 5.5% taken by the ten largest. The specimen sequenced was peripheral blood. These receptors were collected from a woman older than 75 with acute or convalescent COVID-19.

The chain combines TRBV2 with TRBJ1-5; TRBD1 is a possible D gene (5 bases). CDR3 length equals 14 residues. V was cut by 3 bases and J by 3 bases, with 9 bases left in between. The V gene's germline CDR1 is SNHLY and CDR2 FYNNEI. CDR3 DNA sequence: TGTGCCAGCAGTGAGTCAGGGTACAATCAGCCCCAGCATTTT. Its translation: CASSESGYNQPQHF.

This chain links TRBV7-2 with TRBJ2-5; 9 nucleotides agree with TRBD2. The V and J ends lost 1 base and 4 bases, in that order; junction bases with no gene match: 4. From germline, CDR1 is SGHTA and CDR2 FQGNSA. The CDR3 is made up of 15 amino acids. For the CDR3, the DNA is TGTGCCAGCAGCTTAGACATTAGCGGGAGAGAGACCCAGTACTTC. It encodes CASSLDISGRETQYF.

This chain links TRBV4-1 with TRBJ1-5; weak D call: TRBD1 (5 bases). Trimming pared 4 bases from V and 3 bases from J, leaving 16 bases between. This CDR3 contains 16 residues. Germline V CDR1 and CDR2: MGHRA, YSYEKL. The CDR3 nucleotides read TGCGCCAGCAGCCCGACCTATCGGGGGGACAATCAGCCCCAGCATTTT. Encoded protein: CASSPTYRGDNQPQHF.

The chain carries TRBV29-1 and TRBJ1-2; a weak D match, TRBD1 (5 bases). The CDR3 has 13 amino acids. Germline CDR1 SQVTM, CDR2 ANQGSEA. The germline V and J ends were trimmed by 3 bases and 2 bases, with 10 bases remaining between them. The CDR3 DNA reads TGCAGCGTTGAGACAGTATGGAACTATGGCTACACCTTC. It encodes CSVETVWNYGYTF.